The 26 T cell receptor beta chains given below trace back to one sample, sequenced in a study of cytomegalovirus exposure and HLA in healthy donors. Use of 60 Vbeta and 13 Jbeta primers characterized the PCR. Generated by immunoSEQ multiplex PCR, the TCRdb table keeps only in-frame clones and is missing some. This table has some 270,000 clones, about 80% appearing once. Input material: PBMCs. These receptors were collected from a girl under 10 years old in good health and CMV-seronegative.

DNA of the CDR3: TGCAGCGTTGAAGTTGGATGGAGCTATGGCTACACCTTC. It codes for CSVEVGWSYGYTF. The rearrangement uses TRBV29-1 and TRBJ1-2; the D is unclear. Trimming left V 1 base short and J 4 bases short, with 10 bases between. This CDR3 is 13 amino acids long. From germline, CDR1 is SQVTM and CDR2 ANQGSEA.

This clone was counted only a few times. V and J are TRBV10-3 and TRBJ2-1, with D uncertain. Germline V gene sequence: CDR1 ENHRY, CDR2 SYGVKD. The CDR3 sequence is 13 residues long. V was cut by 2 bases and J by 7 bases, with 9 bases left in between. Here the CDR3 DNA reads TGTGCCATCAGTGAGATAGGCAGGAATGAGCAGTTCTTC. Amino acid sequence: CAISEIGRNEQFF.

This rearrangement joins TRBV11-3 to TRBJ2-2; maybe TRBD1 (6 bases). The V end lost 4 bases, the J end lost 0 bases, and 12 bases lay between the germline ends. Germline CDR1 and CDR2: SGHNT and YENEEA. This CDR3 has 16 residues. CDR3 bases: TGTGCCAGCAGCTCGCCTGGGGGCCCGAACACCGGGGAGCTGTTTTTT. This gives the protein CASSSPGGPNTGELFF.

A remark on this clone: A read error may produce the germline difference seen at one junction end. DNA of the CDR3: TGTGCCAGCAGCTTACCTACCAATGGAGGGGCCCGCTTC. It translates to CASSLPTNGGARF. This chain joins TRBV13 and TRBJ1-2, with a weak D call TRBD1 (5 bases). The V gene's germline CDR1 is PRHDT and CDR2 FYEKMQ (reference sequence). The CDR3 totals 13 residues.

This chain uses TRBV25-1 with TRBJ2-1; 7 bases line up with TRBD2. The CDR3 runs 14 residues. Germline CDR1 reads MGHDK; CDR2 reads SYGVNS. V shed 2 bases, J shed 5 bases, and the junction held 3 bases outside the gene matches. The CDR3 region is CASSERLAHNEQFF. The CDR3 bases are TGTGCCAGCAGTGAACGACTAGCTCACAATGAGCAGTTCTTC.

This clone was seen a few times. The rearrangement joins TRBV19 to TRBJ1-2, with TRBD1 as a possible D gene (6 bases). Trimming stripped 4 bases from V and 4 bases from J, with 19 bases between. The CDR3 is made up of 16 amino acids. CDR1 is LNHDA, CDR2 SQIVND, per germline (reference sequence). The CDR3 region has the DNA TGTGCCAGTAGTAAAAGGGCAACAGGGCCCGGCTATGGCTACACCTTC. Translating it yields CASSKRATGPGYGYTF.

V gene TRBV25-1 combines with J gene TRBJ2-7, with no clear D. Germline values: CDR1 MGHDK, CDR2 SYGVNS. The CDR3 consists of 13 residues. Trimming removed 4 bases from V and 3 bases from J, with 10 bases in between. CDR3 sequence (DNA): TGTGCCAGCAGTGCTCGGGTAGGCTACGAGCAGTACTTC. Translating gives CASSARVGYEQYF.

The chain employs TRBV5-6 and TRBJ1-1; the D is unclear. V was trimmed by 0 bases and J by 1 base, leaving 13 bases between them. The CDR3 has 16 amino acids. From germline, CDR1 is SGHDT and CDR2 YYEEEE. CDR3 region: CASSLVWGGRNTEAFF. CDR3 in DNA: TGTGCCAGCAGCTTGGTGTGGGGAGGCCGGAACACTGAAGCTTTCTTT. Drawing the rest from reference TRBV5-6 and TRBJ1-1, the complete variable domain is DAGVTQSPTHLIKTRGQQVTLRCSPKSGHDTVSWYQQALGQGPQFIFQYYEEEERQRGNFPDRFSGHQFPNYSSELNVNALLLGDSALYLCASSLVWGGRNTEAFFGQGTRLTVV.

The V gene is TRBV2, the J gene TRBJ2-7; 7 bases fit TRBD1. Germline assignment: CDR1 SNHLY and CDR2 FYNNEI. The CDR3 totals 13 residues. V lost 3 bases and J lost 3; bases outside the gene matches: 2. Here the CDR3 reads CASSDAGGYEQYF. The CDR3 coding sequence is TGTGCCAGCAGTGATGCAGGGGGCTACGAGCAGTACTTC.

The DNA of the CDR3 is TGTGCCAGCAGCTTGGGACTCCTCACTGAAGCTTTCTTT. Its protein product is CASSLGLLTEAFF. This chain links TRBV7-9 with TRBJ1-1, with a weak D call TRBD1 (5 bases). Trimming removed 3 bases from V and 4 bases from J, with 9 bases in between. Germline lookup yields CDR1 SEHNR and CDR2 FQNEAQ (reference sequence). This CDR3 is built from 13 residues.

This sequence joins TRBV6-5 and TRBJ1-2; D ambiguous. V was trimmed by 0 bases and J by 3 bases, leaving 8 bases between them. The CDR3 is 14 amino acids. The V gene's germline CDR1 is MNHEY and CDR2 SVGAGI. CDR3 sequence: CASSYSSGDYGYTF. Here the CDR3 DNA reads TGTGCCAGCAGTTACTCGAGCGGTGACTATGGCTACACCTTC.

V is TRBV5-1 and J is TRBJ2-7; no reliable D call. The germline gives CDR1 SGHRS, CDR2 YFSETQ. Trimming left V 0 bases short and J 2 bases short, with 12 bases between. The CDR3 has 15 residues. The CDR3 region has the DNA TGCGCCAGCAGCTTGGGACTGCCCTCAACCTACGAGCAGTACTTC. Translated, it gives CASSLGLPSTYEQYF.

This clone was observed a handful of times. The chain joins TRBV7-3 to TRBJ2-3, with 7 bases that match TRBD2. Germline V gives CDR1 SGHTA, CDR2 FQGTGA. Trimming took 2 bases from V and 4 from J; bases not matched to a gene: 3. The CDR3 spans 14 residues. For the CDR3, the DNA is TGTGCCAGCAGCTTATTAGCGGGCGCAGATACGCAGTATTTT. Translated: CASSLLAGADTQYF. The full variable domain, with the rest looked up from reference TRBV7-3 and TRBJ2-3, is GAGVSQTPSNKVTEKGKYVELRCDPISGHTALYWYRQSLGQGPEFLIYFQGTGAADDSGLPNDRFFAVRPEGSVSTLKIQRTERGDSAVYLCASSLLAGADTQYFGPGTRLTVL.

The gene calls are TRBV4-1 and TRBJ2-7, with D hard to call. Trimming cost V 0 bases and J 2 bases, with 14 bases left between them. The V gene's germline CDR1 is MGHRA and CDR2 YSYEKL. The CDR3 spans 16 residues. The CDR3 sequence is CASSQESTEFTYEQYF. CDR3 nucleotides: TGCGCCAGCAGCCAAGAGTCCACAGAATTTACCTACGAGCAGTACTTC.

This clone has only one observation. The CDR3 is CASSLAGAIFSGANVLTF. In DNA, the CDR3 is TGTGCCAGCAGCTTGGCTGGGGCTATCTTTTCTGGGGCCAACGTCCTGACTTTC. The rearrangement links TRBV5-6 to TRBJ2-6; TRBD1 might be the D (5 bases). V was cut by 0 bases and J by 1 base, with 14 bases left in between. The CDR3 has 18 residues. Germline V gene lookup returns CDR1 SGHDT and CDR2 YYEEEE.

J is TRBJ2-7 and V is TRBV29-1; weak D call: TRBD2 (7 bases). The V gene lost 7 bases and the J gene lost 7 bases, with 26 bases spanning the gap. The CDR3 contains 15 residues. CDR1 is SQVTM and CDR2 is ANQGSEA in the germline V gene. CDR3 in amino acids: CSAGGGAGAKTEQYF. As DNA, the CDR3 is TGCAGCGCGGGCGGCGGTGCGGGGGCAAAAACAGAGCAGTACTTC.

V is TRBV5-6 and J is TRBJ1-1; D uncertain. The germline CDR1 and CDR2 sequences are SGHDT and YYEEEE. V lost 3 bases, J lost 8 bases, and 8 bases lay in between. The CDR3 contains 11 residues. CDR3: CASSWREEAFF. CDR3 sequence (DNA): TGTGCCAGCAGCTGGCGGGAGGAAGCTTTCTTT.

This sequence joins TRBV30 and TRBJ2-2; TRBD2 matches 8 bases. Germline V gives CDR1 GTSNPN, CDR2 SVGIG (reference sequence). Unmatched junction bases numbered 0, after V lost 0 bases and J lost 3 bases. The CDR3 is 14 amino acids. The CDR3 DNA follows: TGTGCCTGGAGTGTACTAGCGGACACCGGGGAGCTGTTTTTT. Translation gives CAWSVLADTGELFF.

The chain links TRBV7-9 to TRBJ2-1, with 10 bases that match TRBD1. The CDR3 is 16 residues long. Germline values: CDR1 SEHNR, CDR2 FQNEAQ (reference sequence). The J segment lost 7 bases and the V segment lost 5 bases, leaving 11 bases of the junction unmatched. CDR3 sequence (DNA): TGTGCCAGCAGCCGAATTCGACAGGGGGCAGGGAATGAGCAGTTCTTC. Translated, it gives CASSRIRQGAGNEQFF.

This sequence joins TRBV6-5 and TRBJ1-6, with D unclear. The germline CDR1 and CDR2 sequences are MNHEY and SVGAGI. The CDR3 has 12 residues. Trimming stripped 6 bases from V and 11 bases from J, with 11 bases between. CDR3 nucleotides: TGTGCCAGCAGCTCCAAGGGAGCACCCCTCCACTTT. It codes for CASSSKGAPLHF.

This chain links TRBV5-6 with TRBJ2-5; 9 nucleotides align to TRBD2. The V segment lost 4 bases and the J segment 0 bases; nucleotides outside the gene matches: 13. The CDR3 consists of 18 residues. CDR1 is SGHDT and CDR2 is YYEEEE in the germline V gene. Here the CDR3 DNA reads TGTGCCAGCAGCCCCAGGACTAGCGCCTACACGTACCAAGAGACCCAGTACTTC. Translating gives CASSPRTSAYTYQETQYF. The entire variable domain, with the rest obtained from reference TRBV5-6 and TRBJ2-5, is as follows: DAGVTQSPTHLIKTRGQQVTLRCSPKSGHDTVSWYQQALGQGPQFIFQYYEEEERQRGNFPDRFSGHQFPNYSSELNVNALLLGDSALYLCASSPRTSAYTYQETQYFGPGTRLLVL.

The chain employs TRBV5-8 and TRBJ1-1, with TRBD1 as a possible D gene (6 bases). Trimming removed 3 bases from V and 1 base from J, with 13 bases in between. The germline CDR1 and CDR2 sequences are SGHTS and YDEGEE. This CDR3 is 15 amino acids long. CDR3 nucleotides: TGTGCCAGCAGCTACGACAGGAGACCGAACACTGAAGCTTTCTTT. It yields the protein CASSYDRRPNTEAFF. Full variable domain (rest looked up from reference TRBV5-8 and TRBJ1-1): EAGVTQSPTHLIKTRGQQATLRCSPISGHTSVYWYQQALGLGLQFLLWYDEGEERNRGNFPPRFSGRQFPNYSSELNVNALELEDSALYLCASSYDRRPNTEAFFGQGTRLTVV.

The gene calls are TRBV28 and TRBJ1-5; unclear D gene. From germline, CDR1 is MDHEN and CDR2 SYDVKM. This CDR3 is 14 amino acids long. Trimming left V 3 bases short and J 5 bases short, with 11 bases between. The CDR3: CASSFQAGYQPQHF. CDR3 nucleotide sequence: TGTGCCAGCAGTTTTCAGGCCGGATATCAGCCCCAGCATTTT.

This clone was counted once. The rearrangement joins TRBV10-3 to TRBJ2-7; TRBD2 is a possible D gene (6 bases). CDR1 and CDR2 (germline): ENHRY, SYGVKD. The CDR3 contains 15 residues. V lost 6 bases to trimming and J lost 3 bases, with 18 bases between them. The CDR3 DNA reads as TGTGCCATCAGCGACCAGAGAGCGGGTAGCTACGAGCAGTACTTC. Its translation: CAISDQRAGSYEQYF.

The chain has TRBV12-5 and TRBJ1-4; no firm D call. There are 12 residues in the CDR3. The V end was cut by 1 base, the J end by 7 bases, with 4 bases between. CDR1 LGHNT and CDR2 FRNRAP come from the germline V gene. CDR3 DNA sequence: TGTGCTAGTGGTTTGGGGCCTGAAAAACTGTTTTTT. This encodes CASGLGPEKLFF.

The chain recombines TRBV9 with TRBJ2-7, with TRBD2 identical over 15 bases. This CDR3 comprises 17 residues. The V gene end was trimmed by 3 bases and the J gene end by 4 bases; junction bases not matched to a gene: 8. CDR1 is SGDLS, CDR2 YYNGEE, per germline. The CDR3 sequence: CASSAGLAGGLSYEQYF. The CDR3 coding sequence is TGTGCCAGCAGCGCGGGACTAGCGGGGGGCCTTTCTTACGAGCAGTACTTC.